This is a list of T cell receptor beta chains from one sample in a study of OX40 agonist ivuxolimab in advanced cancers. Using immunoSEQ multiplex PCR, the repertoire was profiled, and TCRdb retains in-frame clones only, with some absent. The sample includes tens of thousands of clones, around 90% of them seen just once. Material: CD4+ or CD8+ T cells sorted from blood, obtained in a trial of the OX40 agonist ivuxolimab. Every receptor here comes from an adult with an advanced solid tumor such as melanoma, head and neck, liver or kidney cancer. The CDR3 runs from the conserved cysteine through the conserved F or W. Fields, in order: V gene, J gene, CDR3 protein.

TRBV19,TRBJ2-7,CASSIGTGSSYEQYF
TRBV7-8,TRBJ1-1,CASSFGQEAFF
TRBV15,TRBJ2-1,CATSREFLGTYEQFF
TRBV7-9,TRBJ2-7,CAIGSSDEQYF
TRBV5-4,TRBJ1-4,CASSSGGGAEKLFF
TRBV15,TRBJ1-1,CATSTTVEAFF
TRBV19,TRBJ2-1,CASSEQGLKQFF
TRBV11-2,TRBJ2-5,CASSPDRGGRETQYF
TRBV11-2,TRBJ2-7,CASSFTYEQYF
TRBV7-3,TRBJ1-3,CASSSSISGNTIYF
TRBV19,TRBJ2-7,CASSMQGGYEQYF
TRBV5-8,TRBJ2-7,CASSQQVVSSYEQYF
TRBV7-2,TRBJ2-2,CASSLRREGTGELFF
TRBV27,TRBJ1-5,CASGSGGPGQPQHF
TRBV30,TRBJ2-3,CAWDKGSDTQYF
TRBV11-3,TRBJ1-2,CASRQVGTEGYTF
TRBV27,TRBJ1-4,CASRGTVTNEKLFF
TRBV30,TRBJ2-1,CAWSPSGRYGAQFF
TRBV6-5,TRBJ1-1,CASSFGVGDTEAFF
TRBV6-5,TRBJ1-1,CASSYSFQTEAFF
TRBV10-3,TRBJ2-5,CAISSTGQETQYF
TRBV9,TRBJ1-6,CASSVAEYNSPLHF
TRBV7-6,TRBJ1-4,CASSLRDDEGEKLFF
TRBV12-5,TRBJ2-3,CASGLGEVSTDTQYF
TRBV5-1,TRBJ2-3,CASNRQGQSTDTQYF
TRBV11-3,TRBJ2-3,CASSPYAPPTGSQYF
TRBV18,TRBJ1-5,CASSPQQGEPQHF
TRBV6-1,TRBJ2-3,CASSDKKWGTDTQYF
TRBV19,TRBJ2-2,CASSIGTGYGELFF
TRBV19,TRBJ2-2,CASRARDTSNTGELFF
TRBV5-1,TRBJ2-7,CASSSRGPEQYF
TRBV18,TRBJ1-1,CASSRGQGNEAFF
TRBV5-1,TRBJ2-1,CASSLVVGDNEQFF
TRBV19,TRBJ2-6,CASSLFSGSGANVLTF
TRBV10-3,TRBJ2-2,CAIRRLAGNTGELFF
TRBV11-2,TRBJ1-2,CASSIHYYGYTF
TRBV25-1,TRBJ2-7,CASGGQVEQYF
TRBV11-2,TRBJ1-2,CASSLGGSNYGYTF
TRBV6-1,TRBJ1-5,CASSVGSNQPQHF
TRBV10-3,TRBJ1-4,CAISELSATNEKLFF
TRBV7-9,TRBJ2-3,CASSLDPGQGTDTQYF
TRBV5-1,TRBJ2-5,CASSFAGGAQKETQYF
TRBV5-1,TRBJ1-6,CASSLSGGGRSPLHF
TRBV2,TRBJ2-3,CASNLRGGSFGADTQYF
TRBV5-1,TRBJ2-3,CASRRQGGDTQYF
TRBV27,TRBJ2-3,CASSRQPDAASTDTQYF
TRBV5-4,TRBJ2-2,CASSLPGGVGELFF
TRBV6-5,TRBJ2-5,CASSLLAGAAPETQYF
TRBV5-6,TRBJ2-7,CASSLFNEQYF
TRBV30,TRBJ2-7,CAWSIGGSSYEQYF
TRBV7-8,TRBJ2-1,CASSFFGGGSYNEQFF
TRBV15,TRBJ2-5,CATSRDRGGRETQYF
TRBV21-1,TRBJ1-5,CASSKDDRGGQPQHF
TRBV6-6,TRBJ1-1,CASSTPGVDTEAFF
TRBV4-1,TRBJ2-7,CASSQGGGTFYEQYF
TRBV5-1,TRBJ1-1,CASSRPDRNEAFF
TRBV15,TRBJ2-7,CATSRGGIYEQYF
TRBV6-4,TRBJ2-1,CASSREVAGHNEQFF
TRBV25-1,TRBJ2-7,CASSEEGSLGYEQYF